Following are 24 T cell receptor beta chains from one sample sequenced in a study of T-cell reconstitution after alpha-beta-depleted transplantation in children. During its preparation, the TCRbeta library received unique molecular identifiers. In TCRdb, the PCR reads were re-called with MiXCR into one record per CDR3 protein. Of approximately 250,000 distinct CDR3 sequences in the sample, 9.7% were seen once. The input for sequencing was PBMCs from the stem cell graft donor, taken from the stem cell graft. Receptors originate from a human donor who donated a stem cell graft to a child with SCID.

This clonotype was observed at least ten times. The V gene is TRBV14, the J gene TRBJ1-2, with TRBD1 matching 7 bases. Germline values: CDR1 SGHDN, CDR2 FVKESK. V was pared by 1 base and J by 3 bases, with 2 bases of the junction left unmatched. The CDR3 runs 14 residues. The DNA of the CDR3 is TGTGCCAGCAGCCAAGGAACAGGGGACTATGGCTACACCTTC. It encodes CASSQGTGDYGYTF.

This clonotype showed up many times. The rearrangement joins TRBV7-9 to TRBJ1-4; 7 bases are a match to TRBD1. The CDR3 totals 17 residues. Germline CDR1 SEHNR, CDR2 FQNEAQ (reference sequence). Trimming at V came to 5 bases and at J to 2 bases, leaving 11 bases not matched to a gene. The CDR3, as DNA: TGTGCCAGCAGCCCAGGGACAGCCGGGACGACTAATGAAAAACTGTTTTTT. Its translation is CASSPGTAGTTNEKLFF.

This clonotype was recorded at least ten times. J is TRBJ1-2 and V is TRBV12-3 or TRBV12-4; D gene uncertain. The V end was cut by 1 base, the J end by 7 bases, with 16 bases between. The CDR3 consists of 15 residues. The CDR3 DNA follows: TGTGCCAGCAGTTTAGGTGCAGAATCTGGACGTGGCTACACCTTC. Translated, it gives CASSLGAESGRGYTF.

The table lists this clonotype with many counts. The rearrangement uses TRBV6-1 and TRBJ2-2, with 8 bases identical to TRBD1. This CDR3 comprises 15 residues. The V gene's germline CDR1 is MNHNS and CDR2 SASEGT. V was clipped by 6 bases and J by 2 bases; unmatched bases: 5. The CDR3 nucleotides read TGTGCCAGCAGCCTGACAGGGGATAACACCGGGGAGCTGTTTTTT. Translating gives CASSLTGDNTGELFF.

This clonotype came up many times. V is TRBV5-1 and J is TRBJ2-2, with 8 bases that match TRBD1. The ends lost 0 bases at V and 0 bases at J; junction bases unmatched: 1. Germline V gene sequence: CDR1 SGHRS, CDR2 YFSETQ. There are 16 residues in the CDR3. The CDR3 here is CASSLGRGPNTGELFF. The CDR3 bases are TGCGCCAGCAGCTTGGGCAGGGGGCCGAACACCGGGGAGCTGTTTTTT.

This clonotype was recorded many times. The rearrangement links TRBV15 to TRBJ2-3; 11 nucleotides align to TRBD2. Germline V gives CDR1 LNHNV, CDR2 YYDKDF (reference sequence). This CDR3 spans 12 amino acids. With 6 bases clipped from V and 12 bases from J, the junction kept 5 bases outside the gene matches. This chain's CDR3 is CATRHSGGDQYF. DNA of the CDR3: TGTGCCACCAGACATAGCGGGGGGGATCAGTATTTT.

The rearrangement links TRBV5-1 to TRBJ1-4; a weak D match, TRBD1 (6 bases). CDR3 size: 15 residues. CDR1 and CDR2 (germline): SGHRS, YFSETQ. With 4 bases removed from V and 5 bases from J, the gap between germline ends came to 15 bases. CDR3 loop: CASSAETGGNEKLFF. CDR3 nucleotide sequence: TGCGCCAGCAGCGCCGAGACAGGCGGGAATGAAAAACTGTTTTTT.

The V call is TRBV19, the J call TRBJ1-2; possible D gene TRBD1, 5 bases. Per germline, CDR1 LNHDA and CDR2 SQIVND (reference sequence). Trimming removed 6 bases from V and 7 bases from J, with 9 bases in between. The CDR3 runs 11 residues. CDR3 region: CASSRGSGYTF. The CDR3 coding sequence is TGTGCCAGTAGCCGGGGGAGTGGCTACACCTTC.

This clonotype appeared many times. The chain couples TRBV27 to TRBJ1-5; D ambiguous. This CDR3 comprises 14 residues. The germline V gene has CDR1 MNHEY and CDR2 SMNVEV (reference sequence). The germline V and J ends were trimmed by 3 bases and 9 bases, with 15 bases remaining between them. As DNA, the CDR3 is TGTGCCAGCAGTTTTGGGGATGCCTTGTCGCCCCAGCATTTT. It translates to CASSFGDALSPQHF.

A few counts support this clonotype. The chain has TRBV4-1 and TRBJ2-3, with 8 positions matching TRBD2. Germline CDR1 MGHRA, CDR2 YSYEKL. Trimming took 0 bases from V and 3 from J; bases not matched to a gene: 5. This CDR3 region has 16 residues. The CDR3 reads CASSQDPGGATDTQYF. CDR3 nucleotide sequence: TGCGCCAGCAGCCAAGACCCGGGGGGGGCGACAGATACGCAGTATTTT.

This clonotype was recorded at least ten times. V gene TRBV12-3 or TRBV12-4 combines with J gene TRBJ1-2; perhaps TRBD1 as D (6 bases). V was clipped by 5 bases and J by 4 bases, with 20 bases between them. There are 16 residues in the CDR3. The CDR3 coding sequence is TGTGCCAGCAGTCCGTCGGCTGGGGGGCCGACCTATGGCTACACCTTC. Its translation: CASSPSAGGPTYGYTF.

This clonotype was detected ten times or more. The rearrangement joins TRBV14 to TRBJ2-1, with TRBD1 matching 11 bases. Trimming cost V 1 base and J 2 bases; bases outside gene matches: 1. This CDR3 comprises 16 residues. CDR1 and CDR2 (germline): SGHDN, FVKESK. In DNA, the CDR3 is TGTGCCAGCAGCCAAGGGGACAGGGGGACCTACAATGAGCAGTTCTTC. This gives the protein CASSQGDRGTYNEQFF.

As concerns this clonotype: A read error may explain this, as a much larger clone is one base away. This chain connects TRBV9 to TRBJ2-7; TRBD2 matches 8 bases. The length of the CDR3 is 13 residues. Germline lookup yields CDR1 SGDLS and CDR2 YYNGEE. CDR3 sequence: CTSSVGGGLEQYF. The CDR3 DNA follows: TGTACCAGCAGCGTAGGCGGGGGGCTCGAGCAGTACTTC.

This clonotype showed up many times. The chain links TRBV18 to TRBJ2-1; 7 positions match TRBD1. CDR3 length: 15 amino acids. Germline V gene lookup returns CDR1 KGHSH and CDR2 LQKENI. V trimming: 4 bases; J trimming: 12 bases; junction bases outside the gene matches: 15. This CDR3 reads CASSLGQDLSPTQFF. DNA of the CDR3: TGTGCCAGCTCACTCGGACAGGACCTATCCCCCACGCAGTTCTTC.

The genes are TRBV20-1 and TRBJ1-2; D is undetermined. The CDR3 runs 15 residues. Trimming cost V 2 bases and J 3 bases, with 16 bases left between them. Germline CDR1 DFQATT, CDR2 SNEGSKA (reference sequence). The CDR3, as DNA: TGCAGTGCTAGACCCCTAAGAGGGCCCCACTATGGCTACACCTTC. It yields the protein CSARPLRGPHYGYTF.

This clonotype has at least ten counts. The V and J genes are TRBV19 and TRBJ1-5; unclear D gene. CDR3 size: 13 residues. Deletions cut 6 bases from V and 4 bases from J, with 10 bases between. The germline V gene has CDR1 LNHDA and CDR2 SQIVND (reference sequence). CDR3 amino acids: CASSSDGNQPQHF. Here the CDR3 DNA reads TGTGCCAGTAGCTCGGACGGGAATCAGCCCCAGCATTTT.

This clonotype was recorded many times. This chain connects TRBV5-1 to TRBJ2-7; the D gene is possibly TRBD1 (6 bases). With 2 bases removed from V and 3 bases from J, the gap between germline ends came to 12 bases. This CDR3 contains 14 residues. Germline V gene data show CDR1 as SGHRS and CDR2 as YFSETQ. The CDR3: CASSFGQSGYEQYF. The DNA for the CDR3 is TGCGCCAGCAGCTTCGGACAGTCGGGCTACGAGCAGTACTTC.

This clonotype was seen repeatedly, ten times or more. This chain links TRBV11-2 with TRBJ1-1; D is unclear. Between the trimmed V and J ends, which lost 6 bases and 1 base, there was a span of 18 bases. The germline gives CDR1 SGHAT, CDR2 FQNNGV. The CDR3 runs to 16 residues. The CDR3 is CASRPTRAGPNTEAFF. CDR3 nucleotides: TGTGCCAGCAGACCAACACGGGCCGGACCGAACACTGAAGCTTTCTTT.

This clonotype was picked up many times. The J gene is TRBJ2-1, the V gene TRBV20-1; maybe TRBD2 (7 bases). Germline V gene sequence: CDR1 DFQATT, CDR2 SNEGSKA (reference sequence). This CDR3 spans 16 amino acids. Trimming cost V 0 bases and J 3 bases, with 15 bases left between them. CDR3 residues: CSAREGRGRFYNEQFF. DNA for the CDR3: TGCAGTGCTAGAGAGGGGAGGGGGAGGTTCTACAATGAGCAGTTCTTC.

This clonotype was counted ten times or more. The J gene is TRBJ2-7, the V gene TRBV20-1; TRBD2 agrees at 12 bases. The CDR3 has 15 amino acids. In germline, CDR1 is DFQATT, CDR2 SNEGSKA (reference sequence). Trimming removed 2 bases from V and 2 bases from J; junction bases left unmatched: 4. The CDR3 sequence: CSARQGLAGPYEQYF. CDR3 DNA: TGCAGTGCTAGACAAGGACTAGCGGGGCCCTACGAGCAGTACTTC.

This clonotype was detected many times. The CDR3 here is CASSYPGQGDYEQYF. CDR3 nucleotide sequence: TGTGCCAGCAGCTACCCGGGACAGGGGGACTACGAGCAGTACTTC. This chain uses TRBV12-3 or TRBV12-4 with TRBJ2-7; TRBD1 agrees at 11 bases. Unmatched junction bases numbered 7, after V lost 6 bases and J lost 3 bases. The CDR3 length is 15 residues.

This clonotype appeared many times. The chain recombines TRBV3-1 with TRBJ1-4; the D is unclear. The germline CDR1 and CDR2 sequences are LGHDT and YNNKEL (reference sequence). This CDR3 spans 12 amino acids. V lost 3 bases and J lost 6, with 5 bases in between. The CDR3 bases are TGTGCCAGCAGCCAGCCCGATGAAAAACTGTTTTTT. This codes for CASSQPDEKLFF.

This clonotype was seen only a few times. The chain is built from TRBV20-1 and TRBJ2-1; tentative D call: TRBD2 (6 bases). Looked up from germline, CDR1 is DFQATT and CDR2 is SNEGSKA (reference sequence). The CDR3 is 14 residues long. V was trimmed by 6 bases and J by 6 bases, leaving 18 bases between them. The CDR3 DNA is TGCAGTGCCTCCCGGGACTCAGGGACCAATGAGCAGTTCTTC. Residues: CSASRDSGTNEQFF.

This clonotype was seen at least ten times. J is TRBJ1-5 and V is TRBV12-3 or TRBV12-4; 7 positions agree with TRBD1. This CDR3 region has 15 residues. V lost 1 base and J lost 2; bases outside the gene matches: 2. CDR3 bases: TGTGCCAGCAGTTTAGAGGGGGCGGGCAATCAGCCCCAGCATTTT. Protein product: CASSLEGAGNQPQHF.